This T cell receptor beta chain is from a study of T cells after yellow fever vaccination. Turning to the study itself: The SMART-Seq v4 Ultra Low Input method served to prepare the low-cell-number fractions. Study results and limitations: Repertoires obtained by FACS sorting could include abundant clonotypes that entered as contaminants from the bulk population.

For TCR, cDNA came from 5'RACE template switching, which added a universal primer site and UMIs. MiXCR was run by TCRdb on the 5' RACE reads, yielding one entry per CDR3 protein. The data hold more than 200,000 distinct CDR3 sequences, with around 3.5% observed a single time. This CDR3 comprises 15 residues. The V end lost 0 bases, the J end lost 6 bases, and 15 bases lay between the germline ends. Germline V gene lookup returns CDR1 SGDLS and CDR2 YYNGEE. This clonotype has more than one count but fewer than ten. Its antigen is unknown. The V gene is TRBV9, the J gene TRBJ1-2; D unresolved. The clonotype originates from a man between 18 and 35 years old who received the YFV17D yellow fever vaccine. This sample comprised PBMCs, obtained 15 days after the yellow fever booster vaccination. This chain's CDR3 is CASSVGIGNLNGYTF. DNA for the CDR3: TGTGCCAGCAGCGTAGGGATAGGGAATTTAAATGGCTACACCTTC.